The 27 T cell receptor beta chains listed next were all sequenced from one sample in a study of beta chain features in type 1 diabetes. Sequencing targeted expressed TCRB transcripts, as all isolated RNA had been reverse transcribed. Clones were read by immunoSEQ multiplex PCR, and TCRdb kept only the in-frame ones, dropping some. Of over 300,000 clones listed, around 8% are singletons. The source material was central memory CD4+ T cells from blood. These receptors came from a young woman in good health.

The chain employs TRBV5-1 and TRBJ2-1; 9 bases map to TRBD2. The CDR3 is made up of 16 amino acids. V was clipped by 0 bases and J by 5 bases; unmatched bases: 6. Per germline, CDR1 SGHRS and CDR2 YFSETQ. The CDR3 DNA is TGCGCCAGCAGCTTGGGGCCTAGCGGGAAAAACAATGAGCAGTTCTTC. It yields the protein CASSLGPSGKNNEQFF.

In its sample, this clone was seen a few times. V is TRBV7-9 and J is TRBJ2-2; the match to TRBD1 covers 9 bases. The germline V gene encodes CDR1 SEHNR and CDR2 FQNEAQ (reference sequence). The CDR3 loop spans 15 amino acids. The trim removed 5 bases at V and 4 bases at J, leaving 5 bases unmatched. The CDR3 is CASSARDRATGELFF. The CDR3 DNA is TGTGCCAGCAGCGCCCGGGACAGGGCCACCGGGGAGCTGTTTTTT. Looking up the rest from reference TRBV7-9 and TRBJ2-2 gives the full variable domain: DTGVSQNPRHKITKRGQNVTFRCDPISEHNRLYWYRQTLGQGPEFLTYFQNEAQLEKSRLLSDRFSAERPKGSFSTLEIQRTEQGDSAMYLCASSARDRATGELFFGEGSRLTVL.

This chain uses TRBV18 with TRBJ2-3; unclear D gene. The ends were cut back, 3 bases at V and 6 bases at J, with 7 bases in the middle. The CDR3 length is 12 residues. From germline, CDR1 is KGHSH and CDR2 LQKENI. The CDR3 reads CASSPGRDTQYF. In nucleotides, the CDR3 is TGTGCCAGCTCACCGGGCCGGGATACGCAGTATTTT.

J is TRBJ2-5 and V is TRBV11-3; 7 bases fit TRBD1. The DNA end is a closer match to TRBJ2-7, so the J assignment may be wrong. The CDR3 contains 13 residues. Germline V gene lookup returns CDR1 SGHNT and CDR2 YENEEA. The CDR3 nucleotides read TGTGCCAGCAGCAAATCACAGGGGAACGAGCAGTACTTC. Translation gives CASSKSQGNEQYF.

The sample holds a few counts of this clone. This chain's CDR3 is CASSFRGSNEQFF. The CDR3 coding sequence is TGTGCCAGCAGTTTTAGGGGGAGCAATGAGCAGTTCTTC. The rearrangement links TRBV28 to TRBJ2-1; a weak D match, TRBD1 (6 bases). V shed 3 bases and J shed 6 bases, with 9 bases lying between them. Germline V gene data show CDR1 as MDHEN and CDR2 as SYDVKM. The CDR3 consists of 13 residues. The full variable domain, its missing parts supplied by reference TRBV28 and TRBJ2-1, is DVKVTQSSRYLVKRTGEKVFLECVQDMDHENMFWYRQDPGLGLRLIYFSYDVKMKEKGDIPEGYSVSREKKERFSLILESASTNQTSMYLCASSFRGSNEQFFGPGTRLTVL.

The J gene is TRBJ1-4, the V gene TRBV28; no clear D gene. Trimming shortened V by 7 bases and J by 7 bases, and 10 bases separated the two germline ends. The CDR3 has 12 residues. Germline CDR1 reads MDHEN; CDR2 reads SYDVKM. CDR3 residues: CASTSRGEKLFF. CDR3 DNA: TGTGCCAGCACCTCCCGGGGTGAAAAACTGTTTTTT.

To note about this clone: This specimen includes other DNA sequences encoding the same CDR3. The V and J genes are TRBV5-4 and TRBJ2-2; the D gene is possibly TRBD1 (6 bases). Per germline, CDR1 SGHNT and CDR2 YYREEE (reference sequence). This CDR3 comprises 16 residues. V gave up 0 bases and J gave up 0 bases, with 9 bases separating them. CDR3 sequence (DNA): TGTGCCAGCAGCTTGGGACAGGACGCGAACACCGGGGAGCTGTTTTTT. It translates to CASSLGQDANTGELFF.

The chain couples TRBV5-4 to TRBJ2-5; 9 nucleotides agree with TRBD1. V was pared by 5 bases and J by 2 bases, with 7 bases of the junction left unmatched. Per the germline V gene, CDR1 is SGHNT and CDR2 is YYREEE (reference sequence). There are 15 residues in the CDR3. The CDR3 reads CASSHSGQGQETQYF. CDR3 bases: TGTGCCAGCAGTCATTCGGGACAGGGACAAGAGACCCAGTACTTC.

The sample holds a few counts of this clone. The J gene is TRBJ2-7, the V gene TRBV18, with TRBD1 identical over 11 bases. Germline V gene sequence: CDR1 KGHSH, CDR2 LQKENI. The CDR3 covers 15 residues. Trimming took 3 bases from V and 1 from J; bases not matched to a gene: 2. This chain's CDR3 is CASSPGQGGSYEQYF. The CDR3 region has the DNA TGTGCCAGCTCACCGGGACAGGGGGGTTCCTACGAGCAGTACTTC.

This chain uses TRBV6-1 with TRBJ2-5; 7 positions match TRBD1. The V and J ends lost 6 bases and 4 bases, in that order; junction bases with no gene match: 8. This CDR3 has 14 amino acids. Looked up from germline, CDR1 is MNHNS and CDR2 is SASEGT. CDR3 DNA sequence: TGTGCCAGCAGCCCGGGACAGCCGGGAGAGACCCAGTACTTC. Translating it yields CASSPGQPGETQYF.

This clone has ten or more counts. The chain has TRBV28 and TRBJ1-1, with D possibly matching TRBD1 (6 bases). V was trimmed by 8 bases and J by 7 bases, leaving 14 bases between them. There are 12 residues in the CDR3. The germline CDR1 and CDR2 sequences are MDHEN and SYDVKM. In nucleotides, the CDR3 is TGTGCCAGCCGACGGGGGGCCCTTGAAGCTTTCTTT. As protein: CASRRGALEAFF.

This clone has ten or more counts. The chain uses TRBV10-2 and TRBJ2-2; no firm D call. V was cut by 4 bases and J by 1 base, with 7 bases left in between. This CDR3 spans 14 amino acids. Germline V gene lookup returns CDR1 WSHSY and CDR2 SAAADI. The CDR3 region is CASSVYLNTGELFF. CDR3 nucleotides: TGCGCCAGCAGTGTTTACTTGAACACCGGGGAGCTGTTTTTT.

The gene calls are TRBV5-4 and TRBJ1-2, with D tentatively TRBD1 (6 bases). This CDR3 region has 12 residues. Germline V lookup: CDR1 SGHNT, CDR2 YYREEE (reference sequence). Trimming took 1 base from V and 14 from J, leaving 15 bases between them. Here the CDR3 DNA reads TGTGCCAGCAGCTTGACAGGGCAGGGAGGGACCTTC. Translation: CASSLTGQGGTF.

In this sample, this clone turned up a few times. The V gene is TRBV19, the J gene TRBJ1-5; 7 nucleotides line up with TRBD1. V lost 7 bases to trimming and J lost 4 bases; unmatched junction nucleotides: 10. The CDR3 covers 15 residues. From germline, CDR1 is LNHDA and CDR2 SQIVND (reference sequence). The CDR3 nucleotides are TGTGCCAGTACTGTTCAGACAGGGCGGAATCAGCCCCAGCATTTT. As protein: CASTVQTGRNQPQHF.

This clone has more than one count but fewer than ten. At one end the junction does not follow the germline gene, possibly because of a read error. This sequence joins TRBV7-7 and TRBJ2-5; 9 bases align to TRBD2. CDR1 is SSHAT, CDR2 FNYEAQ, per germline (reference sequence). The CDR3 sequence is 15 residues long. The CDR3 reads CASSLGLAPSETQYF. The CDR3 nucleotides read TGTGCTAGCAGCTTAGGACTAGCGCCGTCAGAGACCCAGTACTTC.

In its sample, this clone was seen a few times. The junction differs from germline at one of its ends, possibly a read error. The CDR3 sequence: CSARETGQHIF. CDR3 sequence (DNA): TGCAGTGCTAGAGAAACAGGGCAGCACATCTTC. The chain combines TRBV20-1 with TRBJ1-2; tentatively, D is TRBD1 (6 bases). Per germline, CDR1 DFQATT and CDR2 SNEGSKA (reference sequence). This CDR3 has 11 residues.

V and J are TRBV5-4 and TRBJ2-3; D call uncertain. With 1 base removed from V and 2 bases from J, the gap between germline ends came to 11 bases. CDR1 and CDR2 from the germline V gene are SGHNT and YYREEE (reference sequence). This CDR3 has 15 amino acids. This chain's CDR3 is CASSLRLVHTDTQYF. The CDR3 nucleotides read TGTGCCAGCAGCTTGCGGCTAGTTCACACAGATACGCAGTATTTT. Based on the CDR3 plus reference TRBV5-4 and TRBJ2-3, the full variable domain is ETGVTQSPTHLIKTRGQQVTLRCSSQSGHNTVSWYQQALGQGPQFIFQYYREEENGRGNFPPRFSGLQFPNYSSELNVNALELDDSALYLCASSLRLVHTDTQYFGPGTRLTVL.

This clone appeared a few times. CDR3 in DNA: TGTGCCAGCAGTAAAACAGGGACGGGTGAAGCTTTCTTT. Translated: CASSKTGTGEAFF. The V call is TRBV7-2, the J call TRBJ1-1; possibly TRBD1 for D (6 bases). V shed 6 bases and J shed 7 bases, with 15 bases lying between them. The CDR3 extends over 13 amino acids. Per the germline V gene, CDR1 is SGHTA and CDR2 is FQGNSA.

V usage is TRBV11-2 and J usage is TRBJ2-7; no clear D gene. The V and J ends lost 1 base and 6 bases respectively, with 13 bases between them. This CDR3 has 14 residues. Germline values: CDR1 SGHAT, CDR2 FQNNGV. The CDR3 coding sequence is TGTGCCAGCAGCTTAGGTGTCTGGGGATCCGAGCAGTACTTC. Amino acid sequence: CASSLGVWGSEQYF.

This clone was detected a few times. The chain recombines TRBV28 with TRBJ2-1; possible D gene TRBD1, 6 bases. V dropped 6 bases and J dropped 5 bases, with 11 bases sitting between them. CDR1 and CDR2 (germline): MDHEN, SYDVKM. The CDR3 is made up of 13 amino acids. CDR3 nucleotides: TGTGCCAGCAGCACAGGGTGGGACAATGAGCAGTTCTTC. This sequence encodes CASSTGWDNEQFF. Full variable domain (remainder filled in from reference TRBV28 and TRBJ2-1): DVKVTQSSRYLVKRTGEKVFLECVQDMDHENMFWYRQDPGLGLRLIYFSYDVKMKEKGDIPEGYSVSREKKERFSLILESASTNQTSMYLCASSTGWDNEQFFGPGTRLTVL.

This clone occurred a few times. This chain joins TRBV10-3 and TRBJ2-7; TRBD2 is a possible D gene (6 bases). Germline V gives CDR1 ENHRY, CDR2 SYGVKD. V gave up 2 bases and J gave up 3 bases, with 14 bases separating them. This CDR3 is 15 amino acids long. The DNA for the CDR3 is TGTGCCATCAGTGAGCGGGAGACAGAGGGCTACGAGCAGTACTTC. Amino acids: CAISERETEGYEQYF.

The CDR3: CASSFIGTDTQYF. CDR3 sequence (DNA): TGCGCCAGCAGTTTTATAGGCACAGATACGCAGTATTTT. This sequence joins TRBV4-3 and TRBJ2-3; D ambiguous. The germline V gene has CDR1 LGHNA and CDR2 YSLEER. CDR3 size: 13 residues. V was shortened by 6 bases and J by 1 base, with 8 bases between the two germline ends.

The gene calls are TRBV5-6 and TRBJ1-2; 7 nucleotides line up with TRBD1. J lost 4 bases, V lost 4 bases, and 4 bases had no gene match. Germline CDR1 reads SGHDT; CDR2 reads YYEEEE. CDR3 size: 13 residues. In DNA, the CDR3 is TGTGCCAGCAGCAAGACAGGGACCTATGGCTACACCTTC. As protein: CASSKTGTYGYTF. Using reference TRBV5-6 and TRBJ1-2 for the parts outside the CDR3, the full variable domain is DAGVTQSPTHLIKTRGQQVTLRCSPKSGHDTVSWYQQALGQGPQFIFQYYEEEERQRGNFPDRFSGHQFPNYSSELNVNALLLGDSALYLCASSKTGTYGYTFGSGTRLTVV.

This chain uses TRBV27 with TRBJ2-3; maybe TRBD1 (6 bases). There are 14 residues in the CDR3. Germline loops: CDR1 MNHEY, CDR2 SMNVEV (reference sequence). Between the trimmed V and J ends, which lost 8 bases and 4 bases, there was a span of 16 bases. Here the CDR3 reads CASGSPHRADTQYF. CDR3 nucleotide sequence: TGTGCCAGCGGATCACCCCACAGGGCAGATACGCAGTATTTT.

This clone was seen a handful of times. This chain links TRBV4-3 with TRBJ2-3; tentative D call: TRBD2 (6 bases). Trimming took off 5 bases at V and 2 bases at J, with 11 bases between the two ends. Per germline, CDR1 LGHNA and CDR2 YSLEER. This CDR3 spans 14 amino acids. This CDR3 reads CASSVTGDTDTQYF. In nucleotides, the CDR3 is TGCGCCAGCAGCGTCACGGGAGACACAGATACGCAGTATTTT.

The gene calls are TRBV7-9 and TRBJ2-5; no firm D call. V lost 5 bases, J lost 1 base, and 8 bases lay in between. The CDR3 has 13 residues. Per germline, CDR1 SEHNR and CDR2 FQNEAQ (reference sequence). The CDR3 sequence: CASSSDRQETQYF. CDR3 DNA sequence: TGTGCCAGCAGCAGCGACCGCCAAGAGACCCAGTACTTC.

The rearrangement uses TRBV18 and TRBJ2-5; D perhaps matches TRBD2 (5 bases). The CDR3 has 14 residues. Germline V gene lookup returns CDR1 KGHSH and CDR2 LQKENI. The V gene lost 4 bases and the J gene lost 1 base, with 10 bases spanning the gap. Written as DNA, the CDR3 is TGTGCCAGCTCACGTGACTACCTCCAAGAGACCCAGTACTTC. Translation gives CASSRDYLQETQYF.